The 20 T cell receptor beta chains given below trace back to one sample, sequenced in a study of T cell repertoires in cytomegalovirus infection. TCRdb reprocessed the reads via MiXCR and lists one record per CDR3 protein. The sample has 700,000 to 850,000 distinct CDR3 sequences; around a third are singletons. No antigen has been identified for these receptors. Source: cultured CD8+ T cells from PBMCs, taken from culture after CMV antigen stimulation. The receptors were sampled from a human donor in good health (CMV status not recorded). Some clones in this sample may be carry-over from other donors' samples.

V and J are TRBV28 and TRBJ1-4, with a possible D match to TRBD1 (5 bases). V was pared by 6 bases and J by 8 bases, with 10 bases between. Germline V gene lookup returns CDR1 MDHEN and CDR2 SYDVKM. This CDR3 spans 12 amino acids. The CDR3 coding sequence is TGTGCCAGCAGCTTCCCAGGGGAAAAACTGTTTTTT. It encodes CASSFPGEKLFF. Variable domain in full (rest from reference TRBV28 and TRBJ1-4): DVKVTQSSRYLVKRTGEKVFLECVQDMDHENMFWYRQDPGLGLRLIYFSYDVKMKEKGDIPEGYSVSREKKERFSLILESASTNQTSMYLCASSFPGEKLFFGSGTQLSVL.

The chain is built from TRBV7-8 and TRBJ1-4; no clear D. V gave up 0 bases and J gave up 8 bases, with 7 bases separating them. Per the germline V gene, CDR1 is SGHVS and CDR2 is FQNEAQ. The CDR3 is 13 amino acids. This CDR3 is CASSLAYGEKLFF. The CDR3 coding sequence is TGTGCCAGCAGCTTAGCCTACGGGGAAAAACTGTTTTTT.

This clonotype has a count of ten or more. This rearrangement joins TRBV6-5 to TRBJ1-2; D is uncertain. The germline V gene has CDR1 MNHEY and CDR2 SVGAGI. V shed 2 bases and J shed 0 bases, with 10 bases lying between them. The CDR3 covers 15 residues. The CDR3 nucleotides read TGTGCCAGCAGTTACGAAGGCATCTCTAACTATGGCTACACCTTC. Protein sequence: CASSYEGISNYGYTF.

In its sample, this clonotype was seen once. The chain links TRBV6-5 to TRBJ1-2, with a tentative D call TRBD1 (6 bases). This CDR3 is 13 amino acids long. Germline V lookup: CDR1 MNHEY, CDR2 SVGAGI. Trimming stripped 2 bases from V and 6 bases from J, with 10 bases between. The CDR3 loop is CASSYLRTDGYTF. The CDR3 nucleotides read TGTGCCAGCAGTTACCTACGGACAGATGGCTACACCTTC.

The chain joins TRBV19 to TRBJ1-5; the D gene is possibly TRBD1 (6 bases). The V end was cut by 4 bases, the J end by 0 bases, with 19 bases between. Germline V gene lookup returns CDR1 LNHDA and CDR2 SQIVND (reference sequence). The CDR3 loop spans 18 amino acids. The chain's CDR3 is CASSTLQGLPYSNQPQHF. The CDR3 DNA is TGTGCCAGTAGTACGCTACAGGGTTTGCCGTATAGCAATCAGCCCCAGCATTTT.

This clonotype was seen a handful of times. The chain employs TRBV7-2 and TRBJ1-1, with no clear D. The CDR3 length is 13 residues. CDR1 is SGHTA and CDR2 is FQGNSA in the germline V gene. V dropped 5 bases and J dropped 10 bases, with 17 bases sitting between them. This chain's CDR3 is CASSPDPPDGAFF. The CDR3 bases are TGTGCCAGCAGCCCTGATCCCCCGGACGGAGCTTTCTTT.

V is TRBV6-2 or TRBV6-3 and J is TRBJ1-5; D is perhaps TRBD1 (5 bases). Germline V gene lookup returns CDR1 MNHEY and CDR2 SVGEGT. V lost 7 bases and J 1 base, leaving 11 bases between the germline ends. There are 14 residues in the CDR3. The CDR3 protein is CASTNWGSNQPQHF. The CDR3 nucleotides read TGTGCCAGCACTAACTGGGGGAGCAATCAGCCCCAGCATTTT.

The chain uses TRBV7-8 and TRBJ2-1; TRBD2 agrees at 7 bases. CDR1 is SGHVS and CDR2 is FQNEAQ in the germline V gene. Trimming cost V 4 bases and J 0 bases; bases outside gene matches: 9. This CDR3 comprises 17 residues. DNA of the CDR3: TGTGCCAGCAGCTCACACCCGGGACTACGCTCCTACAATGAGCAGTTCTTC. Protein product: CASSSHPGLRSYNEQFF.

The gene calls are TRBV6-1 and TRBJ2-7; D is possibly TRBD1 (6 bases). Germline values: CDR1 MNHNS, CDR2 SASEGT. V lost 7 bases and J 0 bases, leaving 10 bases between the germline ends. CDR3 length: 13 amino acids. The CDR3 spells CASTDRYSYEQYV. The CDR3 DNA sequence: TGTGCCAGCACCGACAGGTACTCCTACGAGCAGTACGTC.

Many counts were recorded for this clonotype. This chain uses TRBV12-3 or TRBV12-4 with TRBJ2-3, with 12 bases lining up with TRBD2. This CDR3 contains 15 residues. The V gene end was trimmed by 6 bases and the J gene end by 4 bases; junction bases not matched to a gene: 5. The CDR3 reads CASSPSGGVADTQYF. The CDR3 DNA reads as TGTGCCAGCAGCCCTAGCGGGGGGGTAGCAGATACGCAGTATTTT.

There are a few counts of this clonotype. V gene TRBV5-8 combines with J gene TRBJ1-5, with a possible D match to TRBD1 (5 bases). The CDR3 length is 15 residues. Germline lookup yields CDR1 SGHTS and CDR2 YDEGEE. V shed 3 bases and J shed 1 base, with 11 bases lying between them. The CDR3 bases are TGTGCCAGCAGCTGGATGGCAGGGAGCAATCAGCCCCAGCATTTT. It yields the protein CASSWMAGSNQPQHF.

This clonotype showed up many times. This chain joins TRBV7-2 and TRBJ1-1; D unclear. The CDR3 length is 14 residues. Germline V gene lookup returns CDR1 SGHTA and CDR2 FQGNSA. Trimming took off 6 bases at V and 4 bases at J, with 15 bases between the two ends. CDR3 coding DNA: TGTGCCAGCAGTTTACTTGACTGGGGCACTGAAGCTTTCTTT. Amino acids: CASSLLDWGTEAFF.

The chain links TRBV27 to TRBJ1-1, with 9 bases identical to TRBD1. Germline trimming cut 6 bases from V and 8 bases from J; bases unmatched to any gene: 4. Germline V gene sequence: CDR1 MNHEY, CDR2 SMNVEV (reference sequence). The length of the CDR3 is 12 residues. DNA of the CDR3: TGTGCCAGCAGCCCGGGACAGGGCGAAGCTTTCTTT. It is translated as CASSPGQGEAFF.

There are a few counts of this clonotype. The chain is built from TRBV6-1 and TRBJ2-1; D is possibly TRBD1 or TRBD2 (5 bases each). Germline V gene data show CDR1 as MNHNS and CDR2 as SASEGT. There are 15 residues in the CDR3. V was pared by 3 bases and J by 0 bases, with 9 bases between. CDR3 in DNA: TGTGCCAGCAGTGAGGACGGGACCTCCTACAATGAGCAGTTCTTC. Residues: CASSEDGTSYNEQFF.

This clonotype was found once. The CDR3 spells CASSTRQGATYEQYV. In nucleotides, the CDR3 is TGTGCCAGCAGTACCCGTCAGGGGGCAACTTACGAGCAGTACGTC. This rearrangement joins TRBV27 to TRBJ2-7; 8 positions agree with TRBD1. Trimming cost V 5 bases and J 4 bases; bases outside gene matches: 10. Germline V CDR1 and CDR2: MNHEY, SMNVEV (reference sequence). CDR3 length: 15 residues.

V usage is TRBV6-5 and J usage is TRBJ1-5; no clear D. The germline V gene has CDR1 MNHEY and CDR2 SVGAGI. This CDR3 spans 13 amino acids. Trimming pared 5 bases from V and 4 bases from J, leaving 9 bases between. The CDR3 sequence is CASSPRENQPQHF. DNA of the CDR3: TGTGCCAGCAGTCCACGGGAGAATCAGCCCCAGCATTTT.

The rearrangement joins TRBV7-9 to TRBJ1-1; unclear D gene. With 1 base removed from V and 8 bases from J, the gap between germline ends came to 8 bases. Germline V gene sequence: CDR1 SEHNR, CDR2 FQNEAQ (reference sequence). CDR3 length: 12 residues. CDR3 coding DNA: TGTGCCAGCAGCTTAGTTTCTGAGGAAGCTTTCTTT. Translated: CASSLVSEEAFF.

The CDR3 sequence is CASSSRTDMNTGELFF. Written as DNA, the CDR3 is TGTGCCAGCAGTTCCCGGACAGACATGAACACCGGGGAGCTGTTTTTT. The chain combines TRBV28 with TRBJ2-2; tentative D call: TRBD1 (6 bases). V shed 4 bases and J shed 1 base, with 13 bases lying between them. The CDR3 sequence is 16 residues long. Germline-derived CDR1 and CDR2 are MDHEN and SYDVKM.

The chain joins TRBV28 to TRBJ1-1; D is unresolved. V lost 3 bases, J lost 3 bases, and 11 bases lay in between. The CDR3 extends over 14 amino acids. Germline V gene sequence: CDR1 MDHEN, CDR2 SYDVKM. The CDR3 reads CASSFPDRDTEAFF. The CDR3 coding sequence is TGTGCCAGCAGTTTCCCCGACCGGGACACTGAAGCTTTCTTT.

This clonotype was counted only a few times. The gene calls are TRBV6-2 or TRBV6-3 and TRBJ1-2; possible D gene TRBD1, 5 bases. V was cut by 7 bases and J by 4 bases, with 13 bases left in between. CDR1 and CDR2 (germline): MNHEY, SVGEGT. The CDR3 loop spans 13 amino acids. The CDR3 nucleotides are TGTGCCAGCAATAAAGACAGCATCTATGGCTACACCTTC. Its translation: CASNKDSIYGYTF.